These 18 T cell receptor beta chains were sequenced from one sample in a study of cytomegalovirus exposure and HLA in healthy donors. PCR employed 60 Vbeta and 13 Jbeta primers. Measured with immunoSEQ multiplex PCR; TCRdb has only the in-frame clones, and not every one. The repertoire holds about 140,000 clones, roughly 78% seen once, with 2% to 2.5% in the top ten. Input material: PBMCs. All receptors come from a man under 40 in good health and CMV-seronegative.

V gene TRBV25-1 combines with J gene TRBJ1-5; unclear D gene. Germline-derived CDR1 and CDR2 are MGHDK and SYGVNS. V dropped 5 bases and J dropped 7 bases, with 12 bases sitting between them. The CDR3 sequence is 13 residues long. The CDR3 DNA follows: TGTGCCAGCAGTTCGGAGGGAGGGCAGCCCCAGCATTTT. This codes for CASSSEGGQPQHF.

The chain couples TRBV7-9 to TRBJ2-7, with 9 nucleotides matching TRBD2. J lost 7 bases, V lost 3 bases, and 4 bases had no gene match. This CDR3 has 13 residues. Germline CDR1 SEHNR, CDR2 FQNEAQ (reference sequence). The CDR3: CASSLSGRREQYF. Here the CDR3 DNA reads TGTGCCAGCAGCTTGAGCGGGAGGAGAGAGCAGTACTTC.

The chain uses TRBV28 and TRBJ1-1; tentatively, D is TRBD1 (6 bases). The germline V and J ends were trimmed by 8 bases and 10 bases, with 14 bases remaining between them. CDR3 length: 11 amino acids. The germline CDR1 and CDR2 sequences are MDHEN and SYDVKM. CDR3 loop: CASVDQGLAFF. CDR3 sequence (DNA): TGTGCCAGCGTTGACCAGGGGTTAGCTTTCTTT.

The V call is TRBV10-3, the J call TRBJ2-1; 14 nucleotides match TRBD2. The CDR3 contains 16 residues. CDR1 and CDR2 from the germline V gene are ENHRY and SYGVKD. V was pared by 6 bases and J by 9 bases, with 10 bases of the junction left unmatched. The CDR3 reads CAISRQGLAGGGEQFF. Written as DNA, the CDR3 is TGTGCCATCAGCCGACAAGGACTAGCGGGAGGCGGTGAGCAGTTCTTC.

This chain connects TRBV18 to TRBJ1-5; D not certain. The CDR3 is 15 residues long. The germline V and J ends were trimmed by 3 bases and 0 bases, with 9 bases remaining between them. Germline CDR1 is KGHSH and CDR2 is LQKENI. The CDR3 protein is CASSPLQVSNQPQHF. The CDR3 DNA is TGTGCCAGCTCACCTTTGCAGGTTAGCAATCAGCCCCAGCATTTT.

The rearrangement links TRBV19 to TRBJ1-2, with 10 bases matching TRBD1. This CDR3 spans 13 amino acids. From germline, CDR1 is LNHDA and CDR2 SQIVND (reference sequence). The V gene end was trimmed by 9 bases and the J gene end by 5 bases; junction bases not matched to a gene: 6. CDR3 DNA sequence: TGTGCCAGCCGTCGGGACAGGGGATATGGCTACACCTTC. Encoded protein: CASRRDRGYGYTF.

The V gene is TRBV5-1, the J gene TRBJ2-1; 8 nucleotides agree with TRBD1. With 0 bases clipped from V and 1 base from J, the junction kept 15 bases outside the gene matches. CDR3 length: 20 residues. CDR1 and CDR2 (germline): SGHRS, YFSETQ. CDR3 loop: CASSLEGRGRTSLSYNEQFF. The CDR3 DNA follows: TGCGCCAGCAGCTTGGAGGGCAGGGGGCGTACTAGTTTATCCTACAATGAGCAGTTCTTC. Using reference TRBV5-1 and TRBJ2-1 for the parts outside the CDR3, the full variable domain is KAGVTQTPRYLIKTRGQQVTLSCSPISGHRSVSWYQQTPGQGLQFLFEYFSETQRNKGNFPGRFSGRQFSNSRSEMNVSTLELGDSALYLCASSLEGRGRTSLSYNEQFFGPGTRLTVL.

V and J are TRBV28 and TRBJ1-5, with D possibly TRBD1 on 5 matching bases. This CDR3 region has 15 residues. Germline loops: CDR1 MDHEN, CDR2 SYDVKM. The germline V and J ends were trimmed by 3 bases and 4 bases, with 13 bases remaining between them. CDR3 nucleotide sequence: TGTGCCAGCAGTTTTGGGACGGGGGTAAATCAGCCCCAGCATTTT. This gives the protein CASSFGTGVNQPQHF.

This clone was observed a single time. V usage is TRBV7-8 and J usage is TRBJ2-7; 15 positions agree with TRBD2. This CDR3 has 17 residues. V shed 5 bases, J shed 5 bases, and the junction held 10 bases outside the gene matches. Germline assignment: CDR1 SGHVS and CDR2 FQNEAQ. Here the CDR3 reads CASSHPGLAGGRNEQYF. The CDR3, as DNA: TGTGCCAGCAGCCATCCTGGACTAGCGGGGGGGAGAAACGAGCAGTACTTC.

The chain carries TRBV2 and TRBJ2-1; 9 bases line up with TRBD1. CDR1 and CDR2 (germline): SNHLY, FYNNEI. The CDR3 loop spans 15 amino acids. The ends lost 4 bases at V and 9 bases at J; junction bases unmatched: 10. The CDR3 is CASSVRTGAPIEQFF. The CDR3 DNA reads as TGTGCCAGCAGTGTACGGACAGGGGCTCCAATTGAGCAGTTCTTC.

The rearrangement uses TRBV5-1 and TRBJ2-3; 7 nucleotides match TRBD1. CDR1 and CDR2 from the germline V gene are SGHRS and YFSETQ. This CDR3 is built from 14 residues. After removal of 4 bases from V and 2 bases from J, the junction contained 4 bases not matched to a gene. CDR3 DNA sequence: TGCGCCAGCAGCCCGGGGACAGTCACAGATACGCAGTATTTT. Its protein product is CASSPGTVTDTQYF.

The CDR3, as DNA: TGTGCCACCAGCAGGGATCGGGGGAGGCACACTTCCACAGATACGCAGTATTTT. Translation: CATSRDRGRHTSTDTQYF. V is TRBV15 and J is TRBJ2-3; D is perhaps TRBD2 (6 bases). The CDR3 sequence is 18 residues long. CDR1 LNHNV and CDR2 YYDKDF come from the germline V gene (reference sequence). Trimming pared 3 bases from V and 2 bases from J, leaving 21 bases between.

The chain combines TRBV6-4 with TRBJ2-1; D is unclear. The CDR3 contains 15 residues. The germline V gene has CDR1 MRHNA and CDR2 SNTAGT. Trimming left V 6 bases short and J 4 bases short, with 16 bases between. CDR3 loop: CASSPVGGDYNEQFF. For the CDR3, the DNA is TGTGCCAGCAGCCCTGTAGGCGGAGATTACAATGAGCAGTTCTTC.

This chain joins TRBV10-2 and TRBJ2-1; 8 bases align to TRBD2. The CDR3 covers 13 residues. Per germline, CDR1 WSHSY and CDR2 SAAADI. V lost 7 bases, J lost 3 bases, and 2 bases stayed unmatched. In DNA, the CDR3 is TGCGCCAGCACTAGCGGGCGCTACAATGAGCAGTTCTTC. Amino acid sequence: CASTSGRYNEQFF.

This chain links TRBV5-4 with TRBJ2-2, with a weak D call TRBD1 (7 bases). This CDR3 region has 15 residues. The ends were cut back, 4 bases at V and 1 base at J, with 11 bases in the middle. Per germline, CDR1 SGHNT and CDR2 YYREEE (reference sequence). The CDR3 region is CASSQGGLNTGELFF. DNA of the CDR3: TGTGCCAGCAGCCAGGGGGGCTTGAACACCGGGGAGCTGTTTTTT. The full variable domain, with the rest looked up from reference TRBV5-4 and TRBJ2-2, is ETGVTQSPTHLIKTRGQQVTLRCSSQSGHNTVSWYQQALGQGPQFIFQYYREEENGRGNFPPRFSGLQFPNYSSELNVNALELDDSALYLCASSQGGLNTGELFFGEGSRLTVL.

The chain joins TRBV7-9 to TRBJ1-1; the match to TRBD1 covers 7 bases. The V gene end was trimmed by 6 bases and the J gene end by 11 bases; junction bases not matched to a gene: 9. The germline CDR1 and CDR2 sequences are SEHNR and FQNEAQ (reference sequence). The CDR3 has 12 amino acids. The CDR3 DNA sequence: TGTGCCAGCAGTCACCCAGGGGGACAGGCTTTCTTT. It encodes CASSHPGGQAFF.

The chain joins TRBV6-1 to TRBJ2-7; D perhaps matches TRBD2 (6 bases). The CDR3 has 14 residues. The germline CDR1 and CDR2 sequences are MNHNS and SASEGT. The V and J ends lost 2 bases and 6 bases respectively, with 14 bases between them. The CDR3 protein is CASSEKWREPEQYF. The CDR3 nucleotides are TGTGCCAGCAGTGAAAAGTGGAGGGAGCCCGAGCAGTACTTC.

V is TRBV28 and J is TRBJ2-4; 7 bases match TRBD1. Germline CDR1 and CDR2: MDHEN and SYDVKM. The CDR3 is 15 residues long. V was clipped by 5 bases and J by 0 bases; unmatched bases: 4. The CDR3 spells CASSGQELAKNIQYF. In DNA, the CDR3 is TGTGCCAGCAGTGGACAGGAGTTAGCCAAAAACATTCAGTACTTC.